These 6 T cell receptor beta chains were all obtained from the same sample, sequenced in a study of cytomegalovirus exposure and HLA in healthy donors. In the PCR, 60 Vbeta and 13 Jbeta primers were used. Produced via immunoSEQ multiplex PCR; TCRdb's table is partial and in-frame only. The sample holds roughly 170,000 clones; 77% are singletons and the top ten take around 1.5%. Material: PBMCs. All receptors derive from a woman aged 25 to 39 in good health and CMV-seropositive.

The chain recombines TRBV19 with TRBJ2-7; D is possibly TRBD1 (6 bases). Per the germline V gene, CDR1 is LNHDA and CDR2 is SQIVND (reference sequence). The CDR3 is 16 residues long. Trimming stripped 5 bases from V and 2 bases from J, with 19 bases between. The CDR3 sequence is CASSSVRTARTYEQYF. The CDR3 nucleotides read TGTGCCAGTAGTTCGGTCCGGACAGCCCGGACCTACGAGCAGTACTTC. Using reference TRBV19 and TRBJ2-7 for the parts outside the CDR3, the full variable domain is DGGITQSPKYLFRKEGQNVTLSCEQNLNHDAMYWYRQDPGQGLRLIYYSQIVNDFQKGDIAEGYSVSREKKESFPLTVTSAQKNPTAFYLCASSSVRTARTYEQYFGPGTRLTVT.

This rearrangement joins TRBV2 to TRBJ1-2; D may be TRBD1 (6 bases). This CDR3 comprises 16 residues. With 7 bases removed from V and 8 bases from J, the gap between germline ends came to 26 bases. Germline V CDR1 and CDR2: SNHLY, FYNNEI. CDR3: CASKGRTVPLRIGYTF. DNA for the CDR3: TGTGCCAGCAAGGGACGGACAGTCCCGCTGAGGATAGGCTACACCTTC.

This sequence joins TRBV6-5 and TRBJ2-7, with D perhaps TRBD2 (5 bases). There are 13 residues in the CDR3. Trimming pared 4 bases from V and 2 bases from J, leaving 9 bases between. The germline V gene has CDR1 MNHEY and CDR2 SVGAGI. The CDR3 DNA sequence: TGTGCCAGCAGTTCTGACGGGACCTACGAGCAGTACTTC. Amino acids: CASSSDGTYEQYF.

The genes are TRBV7-2 and TRBJ2-3; TRBD1 matches 8 bases. The J segment lost 2 bases and the V segment lost 3 bases, leaving 4 bases of the junction unmatched. This CDR3 contains 15 residues. From germline, CDR1 is SGHTA and CDR2 FQGNSA. CDR3 sequence reads: CASSFGQGITDTQYF. The CDR3 DNA follows: TGTGCCAGCAGCTTCGGACAGGGTATCACAGATACGCAGTATTTT.

This clone was picked up a small number of times. The V and J genes are TRBV6-6 and TRBJ1-2, with D maybe TRBD1 (5 bases). The CDR3 length is 14 residues. Trimming stripped 6 bases from V and 4 bases from J, with 15 bases between. CDR1 and CDR2 (germline): MNHNY, SVGAGI (reference sequence). The CDR3: CASSPSGQTYGYTF. DNA of the CDR3: TGTGCCAGCAGCCCATCAGGACAAACCTATGGCTACACCTTC.

The chain uses TRBV27 and TRBJ2-7, with 10 bases that match TRBD1. V shed 7 bases, J shed 3 bases, and the junction held 3 bases outside the gene matches. The CDR3 has 13 residues. CDR1 MNHEY and CDR2 SMNVEV come from the germline V gene (reference sequence). CDR3 sequence (DNA): TGTGCCAGCACCGGGACAGGGGACTACGAGCAGTACTTC. This encodes CASTGTGDYEQYF.